Each of the 8 T cell receptor beta chains below was sequenced from the same sample in a study of OX40 agonist ivuxolimab in advanced cancers. Data came from immunoSEQ multiplex PCR; TCRdb stores just in-frame clones and leaves some out. The sample has some 85,000 clones, roughly nine tenths seen once. Sequenced material: CD4+ or CD8+ T cells sorted from blood, taken in a trial of the OX40 agonist ivuxolimab. All receptors come from an adult with an advanced solid tumor such as melanoma, head and neck, liver or kidney cancer.

This sequence joins TRBV30 and TRBJ2-1, with TRBD2 identical over 7 bases. V lost 0 bases, J lost 3 bases, and 5 bases stayed unmatched. Germline V gives CDR1 GTSNPN, CDR2 SVGIG (reference sequence). The CDR3 covers 15 residues. The CDR3 spells CAWSVGLAVYNEQFF. The DNA of the CDR3 is TGTGCCTGGAGTGTAGGGCTAGCGGTCTACAATGAGCAGTTCTTC.

This rearrangement joins TRBV7-2 to TRBJ1-1; D ambiguous. CDR1 and CDR2 (germline): SGHTA, FQGNSA. V lost 3 bases to trimming and J lost 0 bases, with 11 bases between them. CDR3 size: 15 residues. The CDR3 spells CASSFAGPVNTEAFF. The DNA of the CDR3 is TGTGCCAGCAGCTTCGCAGGACCCGTGAACACTGAAGCTTTCTTT.

J is TRBJ2-7 and V is TRBV15; possible D gene TRBD2, 5 bases. The CDR3 totals 15 residues. Germline CDR1 and CDR2: LNHNV and YYDKDF (reference sequence). Trimming removed 2 bases from V and 0 bases from J, with 11 bases in between. DNA for the CDR3: TGTGCCACCAGCAGATCCCGGACTGTCTCCTACGAGCAGTACTTC. Translating gives CATSRSRTVSYEQYF.

The chain carries TRBV5-5 and TRBJ2-7; D may be TRBD1 or TRBD2 (5 bases each). The length of the CDR3 is 15 residues. The V end lost 4 bases, the J end lost 4 bases, and 18 bases lay between the germline ends. CDR1 is SGHKS and CDR2 is YYEKEE in the germline V gene (reference sequence). As DNA, the CDR3 is TGTGCCAGCAGCGTTACCGGGACCCTCCGGTACGAGCAGTACTTC. Amino acids: CASSVTGTLRYEQYF.

This clone was counted a single time. The chain employs TRBV6-7 and TRBJ1-4; perhaps TRBD1 as D (6 bases). TRBV6-7 is an ORF, and what it does is uncertain. V lost 2 bases and J 4 bases, leaving 8 bases between the germline ends. The CDR3 contains 14 residues. CDR3 amino acids: CASSYRGSNEKLFF. CDR3 in DNA: TGTGCCAGCAGTTACAGGGGGAGTAATGAAAAACTGTTTTTT.

The chain recombines TRBV11-3 with TRBJ2-1; possible D gene TRBD1, 6 bases. The CDR3 spans 12 residues. V was pared by 5 bases and J by 10 bases, with 12 bases between. Germline assignment: CDR1 SGHNT and CDR2 YENEEA. The DNA of the CDR3 is TGTGCCAGCAGCCTGGAAGGACAGGAGCAGTTCTTC. Residues: CASSLEGQEQFF.

Of note for this clone: One end of the junction fails to match germline, which may point to a read error. CDR3 protein: CASSLMPPGQYTGELLF. The CDR3 nucleotides are TGCGCCAGCAGCTTGATGCCCCCCGGACAGTACACCGGGGAGCTGCTTTTT. The chain joins TRBV5-1 to TRBJ2-2; possibly TRBD1 for D (6 bases). CDR1 is SGHRS and CDR2 is YFSETQ in the germline V gene. This CDR3 comprises 17 residues.

This clone is a singleton in its sample. The rearrangement joins TRBV7-2 to TRBJ1-1, with D possibly being TRBD1 (6 bases). CDR1 and CDR2 from the germline V gene are SGHTA and FQGNSA. V was trimmed by 5 bases and J by 0 bases, leaving 10 bases between them. The CDR3 sequence is 14 residues long. The CDR3 spells CASSHRTVNTEAFF. The CDR3 DNA sequence: TGTGCCAGCAGCCATCGGACAGTGAACACTGAAGCTTTCTTT.